This T cell receptor beta chain was obtained from a study of technical replicates of blood from a few donors. CDR3 size: 12 residues. Looked up from germline, CDR1 is SEHNR and CDR2 is FQNEAQ (reference sequence). V gave up 1 base and J gave up 6 bases, with 7 bases separating them. The repertoire was sequenced with immunoSEQ multiplex PCR; TCRdb's copy has only in-frame clones and lacks some. The table records roughly 65,000 clones, around 88% of them present only once. The sequence was collected from a human donor in good health. Some clones in this sample may be carry-over from other donors' samples. V gene TRBV7-9 combines with J gene TRBJ2-7; D remains ambiguous. Sequenced sample: PBMCs. The CDR3 nucleotides are TGTGCCAGCAGCTTAGTAGAGTTCGAGCAGTACTTC. Its protein is CASSLVEFEQYF.